Presented here are 11 T cell receptor beta chains from one specimen sequenced in a study of neoadjuvant anti-PD-1 for oral cavity cancer. The time point is: after neoadjuvant nivolumab, at surgical resection. Using immunoSEQ multiplex PCR, the repertoire was profiled, and TCRdb retains in-frame clones only, with some absent. The sample lists 63,000 or so clones, roughly nine tenths occurring once. The sample in question was PBMCs, obtained after nivolumab (anti-PD-1) treatment. The receptors originated from a person aged 40-85 years with oral cavity squamous cell carcinoma.

The chain couples TRBV7-2 to TRBJ1-1; perhaps TRBD1 as D (6 bases). The length of the CDR3 is 15 residues. The germline V gene encodes CDR1 SGHTA and CDR2 FQGNSA. V lost 1 base and J lost 3, with 12 bases in between. Written as DNA, the CDR3 is TGTGCCAGCAGCTTAGTGGCAGGGGTGGACACTGAAGCTTTCTTT. Translating gives CASSLVAGVDTEAFF.

V is TRBV6-5 and J is TRBJ2-7, with 7 positions matching TRBD1. The CDR3 consists of 15 residues. V trimming: 4 bases; J trimming: 1 base; junction bases outside the gene matches: 7. Germline CDR1 reads MNHEY; CDR2 reads SVGAGI. The CDR3 reads CASSSGTDNSYEQYF. CDR3 bases: TGTGCCAGCAGTTCCGGGACAGATAATTCCTACGAGCAGTACTTC.

The V and J genes are TRBV6-1 and TRBJ2-3, with no clear D. The germline V and J ends were trimmed by 4 bases and 1 base, with 12 bases remaining between them. This CDR3 contains 15 residues. CDR1 and CDR2 from the germline V gene are MNHNS and SASEGT. CDR3 sequence (DNA): TGTGCCAGCAGTGTTGGGCCCTCTCGCACAGATACGCAGTATTTT. It translates to CASSVGPSRTDTQYF.

The rearrangement uses TRBV5-5 and TRBJ1-4, with 7 bases matching TRBD1. This CDR3 has 16 residues. Trimming cost V 4 bases and J 7 bases; bases outside gene matches: 13. The germline gives CDR1 SGHKS, CDR2 YYEKEE (reference sequence). CDR3 sequence reads: CASSAFEGQLIEKLFF. CDR3 bases: TGTGCCAGCAGCGCATTTGAGGGACAGCTAATTGAAAAACTGTTTTTT.

The V call is TRBV28, the J call TRBJ1-2, with a tentative D call TRBD1 (5 bases). The CDR3 is 18 amino acids. Deletions cut 7 bases from V and 5 bases from J, with 29 bases between. Germline CDR1 and CDR2: MDHEN and SYDVKM. CDR3 in DNA: TGTGCCAGCACTCCGCGGGTGGGGGGTGGACCGGTACCATATGGCTACACCTTC. Encoded protein: CASTPRVGGGPVPYGYTF.

The chain joins TRBV5-6 to TRBJ1-1; D not resolved. V lost 0 bases and J lost 1, with 7 bases in between. CDR1 is SGHDT and CDR2 is YYEEEE in the germline V gene. The CDR3 spans 14 residues. CDR3 bases: TGTGCCAGCAGCTTGGCGGCAGAGAACACTGAAGCTTTCTTT. It codes for CASSLAAENTEAFF.

This clone appeared a single time. The gene calls are TRBV6-5 and TRBJ2-7, with 10 bases fitting TRBD2. CDR1 and CDR2 from the germline V gene are MNHEY and SVGAGI. The CDR3 is 14 amino acids. Unmatched junction bases numbered 9, after V lost 7 bases and J lost 6 bases. CDR3 residues: CASTWSGRAGEQYF. The CDR3 region has the DNA TGTGCCAGCACCTGGAGCGGGAGGGCAGGCGAGCAGTACTTC.

This rearrangement joins TRBV6-6 to TRBJ2-1; TRBD2 agrees at 10 bases. J gave up 5 bases and V 6 bases, and 7 bases lay outside the gene matches. Germline assignment: CDR1 MNHNY and CDR2 SVGAGI (reference sequence). The CDR3 spans 15 residues. CDR3 bases: TGTGCCAGCAGCCCTCTAGCGGGGGTTAACAATGAGCAGTTCTTC. Its translation: CASSPLAGVNNEQFF.

J is TRBJ1-3 and V is TRBV27, with unresolved D. This CDR3 has 11 amino acids. Germline V gives CDR1 MNHEY, CDR2 SMNVEV (reference sequence). V dropped 7 bases and J dropped 3 bases, with 4 bases sitting between them. In DNA, the CDR3 is TGTGCCAGCATTCGTGGAAACACCATATATTTT. Translated: CASIRGNTIYF.

Here the CDR3 reads CASSRPFRDNGSEKLFF. Written as DNA, the CDR3 is TGTGCCAGCAGCCGACCATTTAGGGATAATGGGAGTGAAAAACTGTTTTTT. The chain links TRBV11-2 to TRBJ1-4; no clear D gene. CDR3 length equals 17 residues. The germline V gene encodes CDR1 SGHAT and CDR2 FQNNGV. Trimming cost V 5 bases and J 7 bases, with 23 bases left between them.

The rearrangement links TRBV30 to TRBJ2-1, with D possibly TRBD1 on 5 matching bases. V lost 0 bases to trimming and J lost 12 bases, with 12 bases between them. The germline V gene has CDR1 GTSNPN and CDR2 SVGIG (reference sequence). This CDR3 is 12 amino acids long. Here the CDR3 reads CAWSVQVSRQFF. DNA of the CDR3: TGTGCCTGGAGTGTACAGGTGTCTCGGCAGTTCTTC.